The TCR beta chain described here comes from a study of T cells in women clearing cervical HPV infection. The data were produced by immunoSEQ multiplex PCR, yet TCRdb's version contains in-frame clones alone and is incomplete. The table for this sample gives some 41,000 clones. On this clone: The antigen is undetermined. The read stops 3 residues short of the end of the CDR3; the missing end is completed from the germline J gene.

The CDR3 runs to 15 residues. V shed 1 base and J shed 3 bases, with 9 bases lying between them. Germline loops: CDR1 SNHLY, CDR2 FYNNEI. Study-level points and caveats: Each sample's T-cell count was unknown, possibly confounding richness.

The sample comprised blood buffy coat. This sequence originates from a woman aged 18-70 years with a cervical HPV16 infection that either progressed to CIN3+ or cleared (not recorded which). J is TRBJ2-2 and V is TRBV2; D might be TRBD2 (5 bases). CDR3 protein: CASSEVERDTGELFF. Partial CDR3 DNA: TGTGCCAGCAGTGAAGTTGAGAGGGACACCGGGGAG. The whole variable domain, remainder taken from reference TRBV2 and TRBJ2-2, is EPEVTQTPSHQVTQMGQEVILRCVPISNHLYFYWYRQILGQKVEFLVSFYNNEISEKSEIFDDQFSVERPDGSNFTLKIRSTKLEDSAMYFCASSEVERDTGELFFGEGSRLTVL.